The sample holds many counts of the clone carrying this TCR beta chain. iRepertoire HTBI primers and Arm-PCR of CDR3 regions built TCR beta libraries. Via MiXCR, TCRdb re-called the multiplex PCR reads, giving one row per CDR3 protein. This repertoire shows roughly 500,000 distinct CDR3 sequences, roughly 14% found once; its top ten account for roughly 9.7%. This sample's time point: newly diagnosed GD, antithyroid drugs for less than 3 months. PBMC-derived RNA was used for the TCR library. The source of the sample is a study of regulatory T cells in long-lasting Graves disease. The CDR3 has 14 amino acids. Germline CDR1 reads LGHDT; CDR2 reads YNNKEL (reference sequence). The V end was cut by 2 bases, the J end by 4 bases, with 8 bases between. This same sample was also part of a study on T cells in Graves' hyperthyroidism and ophthalmopathy.

The rearrangement joins TRBV3-1 to TRBJ2-2, with D hard to call. The sequence was obtained from a man younger than 45 with Graves disease. The sample was peripheral blood mononuclear cells (PBMCs), taken at new diagnosis, from a patient treated with antithyroid drugs. The chain's CDR3 is CASSQYGVTGELFF. CDR3 DNA: TGTGCCAGCAGCCAATATGGTGTCACCGGGGAGCTGTTTTTT.